This T cell receptor beta chain was captured by sequencing in a study of T cell responses to AZD1222 COVID-19 vaccine. CDR3 size: 15 residues. Germline CDR1 is LNHDA and CDR2 is SQIVND (reference sequence). V gave up 4 bases and J gave up 6 bases; unmatched junction bases: 7. Profiled with immunoSEQ multiplex PCR; TCRdb holds only in-frame clones, not every one. Found here are approximately 180,000 clones, approximately 92% of them singletons; the top ten hold about 2.8%. The chain recombines TRBV19 with TRBJ2-2, with 8 bases aligning to TRBD2. The source of this sequence is an adult in good health. Sequences were derived from peripheral blood, sampled on day 0 of AZD1222 vaccination. The CDR3 DNA reads as TGTGCCAGTAGTACCAGACTAGCGTGGTCCGGGGAGCTGTTTTTT. Its translation: CASSTRLAWSGELFF.